One sample yielded the 10 T cell receptor beta chains listed below, sequenced in a study of cytomegalovirus exposure and HLA in healthy donors. PCR involved 60 Vbeta and 13 Jbeta primers. Profiling relied on immunoSEQ multiplex PCR, and the TCRdb table lists in-frame clones only, not all of them. This table holds some 140,000 clones, about 85% found once. Sequencing used PBMCs. The receptors come from a female donor in good health and CMV-seronegative.

For the CDR3, the DNA is TGCGCCAGCAGCTTGGAGGGACAGGGTCTCGGTCAGCCCCAGCATTTT. It translates to CASSLEGQGLGQPQHF. The V gene is TRBV5-1, the J gene TRBJ1-5; 9 nucleotides agree with TRBD1. This CDR3 region has 16 residues. Germline-derived CDR1 and CDR2 are SGHRS and YFSETQ. The junction had 7 bases not matched to a gene; V was cut back by 0 bases and J by 6 bases.

This chain uses TRBV27 with TRBJ2-1; 8 nucleotides line up with TRBD2. J was trimmed by 13 bases and V by 5 bases; bases with no gene match: 19. The germline CDR1 and CDR2 sequences are MNHEY and SMNVEV (reference sequence). The CDR3 runs to 16 residues. The CDR3 nucleotides are TGTGCCAGCAGTCCCCTAGACGCGGGGGGAACTCGCCGCCAGTTCTTC. Translating gives CASSPLDAGGTRRQFF.

J is TRBJ1-1 and V is TRBV18, with D hard to call. V was trimmed by 3 bases and J by 4 bases, leaving 12 bases between them. This CDR3 is built from 14 residues. Germline values: CDR1 KGHSH, CDR2 LQKENI. As DNA, the CDR3 is TGTGCCAGCTCACCGTCGGGAGATGGCACTGAAGCTTTCTTT. Translation gives CASSPSGDGTEAFF. Complete variable domain (other parts from reference TRBV18 and TRBJ1-1): NAGVMQNPRHLVRRRGQEARLRCSPMKGHSHVYWYRQLPEEGLKFMVYLQKENIIDESGMPKERFSAEFPKEGPSILRIQQVVRGDSAAYFCASSPSGDGTEAFFGQGTRLTVV.

The chain recombines TRBV4-1 with TRBJ1-2; D possibly corresponds to TRBD1 (6 bases). Trimming removed 0 bases from V and 4 bases from J, with 12 bases in between. This CDR3 is 15 amino acids long. From germline, CDR1 is MGHRA and CDR2 YSYEKL. For the CDR3, the DNA is TGCGCCAGCAGCCAAGAAGGGGGGGTCGGCTATGGCTACACCTTC. It translates to CASSQEGGVGYGYTF.

This chain links TRBV15 with TRBJ2-2; D remains ambiguous. This CDR3 contains 12 residues. V was cut by 3 bases and J by 5 bases, with 4 bases left in between. Per the germline V gene, CDR1 is LNHNV and CDR2 is YYDKDF (reference sequence). As DNA, the CDR3 is TGTGCCACCAGCAGGGAGACCGGGGAGCTGTTTTTT. Its protein is CATSRETGELFF. The whole variable domain, filled in from reference TRBV15 and TRBJ2-2, reads DAMVIQNPRYQVTQFGKPVTLSCSQTLNHNVMYWYQQKSSQAPKLLFHYYDKDFNNEADTPDNFQSRRPNTSFCFLDIRSPGLGDTAMYLCATSRETGELFFGEGSRLTVL.

This chain joins TRBV25-1 and TRBJ1-5, with 7 positions matching TRBD1. Germline assignment: CDR1 MGHDK and CDR2 SYGVNS. V trimming: 1 base; J trimming: 6 bases; junction bases outside the gene matches: 3. The CDR3 runs 14 residues. The CDR3 spells CASSESGGSQPQHF. CDR3 coding DNA: TGTGCCAGCAGTGAATCAGGGGGAAGTCAGCCCCAGCATTTT. The full variable domain, completed using reference TRBV25-1 and TRBJ1-5, is EADIYQTPRYLVIGTGKKITLECSQTMGHDKMYWYQQDPGMELHLIHYSYGVNSTEKGDLSSESTVSRIRTEHFPLTLESARPSHTSQYLCASSESGGSQPQHFGDGTRLSIL.

The V and J genes are TRBV30 and TRBJ2-7; D remains unclear. Germline lookup yields CDR1 GTSNPN and CDR2 SVGIG (reference sequence). V shed 2 bases and J shed 4 bases, with 12 bases lying between them. CDR3 size: 13 residues. The CDR3 coding sequence is TGTGCCTGGAGTTTTACAGCTACTTACGAGCAGTACTTC. This gives the protein CAWSFTATYEQYF. Using reference TRBV30 and TRBJ2-7 for the parts outside the CDR3, the full variable domain is SQTIHQWPATLVQPVGSPLSLECTVEGTSNPNLYWYRQAAGRGLQLLFYSVGIGQISSEVPQNLSASRPQDRQFILSSKKLLLSDSGFYLCAWSFTATYEQYFGPGTRLTVT.

This chain joins TRBV4-3 and TRBJ2-2, with TRBD1 matching over 9 bases. With V trimmed by 0 bases and J by 5 bases, 7 bases remained unmatched. Germline CDR1 LGHNA, CDR2 YSLEER. There are 17 residues in the CDR3. CDR3 sequence (DNA): TGCGCCAGCAGCCAAGAGACCGGGACAGGGTGGACCGGGGAGCTGTTTTTT. Amino acid sequence: CASSQETGTGWTGELFF.

This clone was seen a single time. The chain is built from TRBV15 and TRBJ2-7; TRBD2 matches 9 bases. This CDR3 spans 16 amino acids. With 2 bases clipped from V and 5 bases from J, the junction kept 10 bases outside the gene matches. CDR1 and CDR2 (germline): LNHNV, YYDKDF (reference sequence). CDR3 region: CATSRPTSGYGDEQYF. The CDR3 coding sequence is TGTGCCACCAGCAGACCCACTAGCGGGTATGGAGACGAGCAGTACTTC.

The CDR3 coding sequence is TGTGCCAGCAGGGAGGACAGGGGCTTTGGCTACACCTTC. It translates to CASREDRGFGYTF. This chain connects TRBV7-9 to TRBJ1-2; 9 positions match TRBD1. There are 13 residues in the CDR3. Losses at the gene ends were 6 bases for V and 7 bases for J; bases not matched to a gene: 6. Germline CDR1 reads SEHNR; CDR2 reads FQNEAQ (reference sequence). The full variable domain, rest sourced from reference TRBV7-9 and TRBJ1-2, is DTGVSQNPRHKITKRGQNVTFRCDPISEHNRLYWYRQTLGQGPEFLTYFQNEAQLEKSRLLSDRFSAERPKGSFSTLEIQRTEQGDSAMYLCASREDRGFGYTFGSGTRLTVV.